This T cell receptor (beta chain) comes out of a study of cytomegalovirus exposure and HLA in healthy donors (dated by TCRdb to about 2017). For the study in its entirety: An earlier analysis of 587 of the donors reported about 300 Gb of sequence data and about 120 million unique TCR beta sequences obtained from approximately 180 million T cells. In the later analysis, no new phenotypic data were used to find candidate immune exposures; instead, reliance was placed on TCR beta sequences and their occurrence across donors. About 300 gigabases of sequencing data and some 85 million unique TCR sequences were included in an early release covering 550 to 650 HLA-typed donors. A later analysis re-analyzed previously published TCR beta repertoires from roughly 630 donors and added high-resolution HLA genotyping to study TCR occurrence patterns. Four or five DR-DQ haplotypes were treated as single units for association and clustering because of strong linkage in the cohort. Along with the roughly 670-subject first cohort, a separate validation cohort of 120 different subjects was used. To decide whether each TCR beta V gene segment behaved as functional or pseudogenic, an earlier analysis of some 570 of the donors relied on high-throughput TCR beta sequencing. Across roughly 420 genotyped donors of the cohort, an average of approximately 220,000 unique TCR beta nucleotide sequences per donor were sequenced, and approximately 17% of those sequences were non-productive. The T cell repertoires of 666 subjects were profiled by immunosequencing and related to cytomegalovirus serostatus. Donor age, sex, ethnicity and CMV serostatus were compiled alongside the repertoire data. Among the 398 genotyped donors, 75% to 90% belonged to the genetic ancestry cluster associated with self-reported Caucasian donors. The study was designed to test whether signatures of past pathogen exposure could be identified by cataloging public T cell receptors. To predict cytomegalovirus infection status, the study combined high-throughput TCR immunosequencing, statistical association of individual TCRs with disease status, and machine learning. Genome-wide SNP genotypes for about 65% of the 666 donors were used in a later genetic analysis, which treated that subset as a discovery cohort. Typing coverage differed by locus: A, B, C, DRB1 and DQB1 were typed in roughly 629-630 donors, DQA1 in 500 to 550, DPA1 in around 600, and DPB1 in around 440. HLA typing covered class I and class II loci at four-digit resolution. Every repertoire in the discovery cohort had been generated on one and the same sequencing platform. Broader findings and caveats from the paper: Compared with the approximately 600-donor mean, donors in an Asian-associated ancestry cluster had fewer N-insertions in productive TCRs, according to a later genetic analysis. A later analysis associated about 16,000 TCR beta sequences with specific HLA alleles at a false discovery rate of 0.05. Cytomegalovirus status was reported to be diagnosed by the classifier with high specificity and sensitivity in both the original and validation cohorts. According to a later analysis, parvovirus B19, influenza, CMV and Epstein-Barr virus appeared linked to several top co-occurrence clusters. A later genetic analysis associated a missense DCLRE1C variant with V-gene and J-gene trimming of TCR beta chains, and an independent cohort replicated the association. A later analysis found that HLA-associated TCR beta chains were more clonally expanded and had lower generation probabilities than equally common non-associated chains. Because counts were too low, approximately 15 rarely observed V segments, including chromosome 9 orphons, were excluded from the earlier analysis of about 500 of the donors. In a later analysis, TCR association rates were found to vary across HLA loci, with the most associated TCRs seen for DRB1 alleles and the fewest for HLA-C alleles. Linkage disequilibrium might explain the correlated functional status among segregating V segments, but an unknown experimental factor could not be excluded. A further reported finding was that TCR beta sequences accurately predicted the HLA-A and HLA-B alleles for most subjects in the first cohort. In a later analysis, most CMV-associated TCR beta chains were found to appear HLA-restricted, with HLA associations seemingly driven largely by CMV exposure. Across donors, most TCR sequences were observed very rarely, whereas some public TCRs were present in many individuals. Because HLA typing was missing for some donors at each locus, association tests included only the typed subset. The cohort was sequenced for TCR beta chains only, and without alpha or paired-chain data the features that could be detected were limited. The study listed over 150 TCR beta chains as associated with cytomegalovirus. Assigning TCR associations to individual alleles was difficult when HLA alleles, especially DR and DQ, strongly co-occurred. Sequencing depth was assumed to be roughly uniform across donors in the presence/absence analyses, though that assumption may not hold. In vitro tests confirmed that a few of the cytomegalovirus-associated TCR beta chains recognize cytomegalovirus antigens. CMV serostatus was the only immune exposure information available for the cohort. A cluster of highly shared sequence variants was judged likely to represent a technical artifact of the sequencing pipeline. The authors suggested that the approach could potentially be extended to other disease states and immunological phenotypes. In an earlier analysis of some 640 of the donors, most TCR beta V segments were observed in productive rearrangements about 90% or about 30% of the time, broadly matching IMGT annotations.

In total, just over 650 healthy bone marrow donors made up the cohort. All cohort members were sampled while nominally healthy, although unrecorded immune exposures were likely present. The donor was CMV seronegative and belonged to the group of approximately 320 seronegative cohort members. Each donor provided a peripheral blood sample, and peripheral blood mononuclear cells were used for TCR beta sequencing. The Qiagen DNeasy Blood Extraction Kit was used to extract genomic DNA from the blood cell samples. Turning to this clone: Its antigen target is currently unknown. Base-call qualities are not available, and no considerably larger clone is one nucleotide away.

Libraries were prepared through the immunoSEQ multiplex PCR assay. The multiplex PCR relied on a mix of 60 forward primers for TCR Vbeta segments and 13 reverse primers for TCR Jbeta segments. Amplification of the CDR3 region of rearranged TCR beta genes was performed with a multiplex PCR assay on genomic DNA. The amplified TCR beta libraries were sequenced on the Illumina HiSeq System as 87-base-pair reads. Concerning the study's data processing: A later analysis counted tens of millions of unique TCR beta chains across the 600 to 850 repertoires, and about 10 million of these chains were shared by at least two donors. Raw reads were error-corrected and collapsed into unique sequences by a nearest-neighbor algorithm in which closely related sequences were merged to remove PCR and sequencing errors. To assign V, D and J gene segments, CDR3 sequences were aligned to IMGT reference sequences. For a sequence to be retained, a match of at least six nucleotides was required to both a V gene segment and a J gene segment. Rearrangements were called productive when the CDR3 lacked stop codons and stayed in frame with V and J; all others were non-productive. CDR3 was defined according to IMGT convention as the region running from the second conserved V-encoded cysteine to the conserved J-encoded phenylalanine. In an earlier analysis of more than 550 of the donors, sequences lacking an unambiguous match to a single V gene segment were excluded. In an earlier analysis of a few hundred of the donors, V segments were called functional above 56.7% productive rearrangements and were called segregating when the between-donor standard deviation exceeded 5%. A statistical classification framework was developed to diagnose cytomegalovirus status using the catalog of TCR beta chain sequences. In a later analysis, V and J genes were assigned by comparing TCR nucleotide sequences against IMGT/GENE-DB human TR gene sequences. In a later analysis, CDR3 sequences and most-parsimonious VDJ recombination scenarios were assigned using the TCRdist pipeline. In a later analysis, every TCR beta chain was defined by the combination of its CDR3 amino acid sequence and its V-gene family, and reads without a unique V-gene family were dropped. In a later analysis, around 650 highly shared, low-generation-probability nucleotide sequences were removed to address suspected cross-contamination and a sequencing artifact. A later analysis calculated a clonal expansion index for each public chain from normalized within-repertoire ranks of inferred template counts. In a later analysis, generation probabilities were computed using a VDJ recombination model fitted to out-of-frame rearrangements, and the results were checked against IGoR. In a later analysis, TCR-TCR, TCR-HLA and TCR-CMV co-occurrence was scored with hypergeometric tests, and a repertoire-size bias correction was applied to TCR pairs. To estimate false discovery rates, a later analysis permuted the HLA or CMV assignments 20 times. A later analysis grouped co-occurring TCRs with DBSCAN, adding TCRdist sequence similarity when clustering within HLA-allele-positive subsets. Repertoires with fewer than 30,000 or more than 120,000 public chains were left out of co-occurrence clustering, as were about five repertoires with anomalous nucleotide sharing. TCRdb holds this immuneACCESS table with in-frame rearrangements only. Some clones are missing; in checked studies, unresolved V genes explain under half, and the rest has no known cause. V and J calls and clone size are as listed in that table; D and trimming were resolved from the DNA. In this sample the table shows approximately 100,000 clones, approximately 85% of which occur a single time. About 3.9% of the sample lies in the top ten.

The clonotype comes from a man aged 25-45 years in good health and CMV-seronegative. The source material was PBMCs.

For the CDR3, the sequence is CASSGTGGALMSSPLHF. The nucleotides read TGTGCCAGCAGCGGGACAGGGGGCGCGTTAATGAGTTCACCCCTCCACTTT. The sequence joins TRBV2 to TRBJ1-6; 12 bases in the middle match TRBD1. V lost 6 bases and J lost 9 bases, and the count of bases not matched to a germline gene is 12. CDR1 and CDR2 (SNHLY, FYNNEI) derive from the germline V gene. Including cysteine and phenylalanine, the CDR3 has 17 amino acids. The kept DNA is CDR3 alone, 51 bases in frame from the first base.